The present entry profiles one T cell receptor beta chain with its context. The data belong to a study of chemoradiotherapy in HPV16-positive cancers. Repertoires were generated with immunoSEQ multiplex PCR, while TCRdb's copy carries only in-frame clones and drops some. This table holds several hundred clones, 80% to 95% found once. The CDR3 is made up of 14 amino acids. With 7 bases removed from V and 4 bases from J, the gap between germline ends came to 16 bases. Per the germline V gene, CDR1 is GTSNPN and CDR2 is SVGIG (reference sequence). Sequenced material: tumor tissue, taken from a patient who underwent chemoradiotherapy. The chain joins TRBV30 to TRBJ2-2, with no clear D. This TCR derives from a human donor with HPV-associated anogenital cancer. Here the CDR3 reads CASHGPVGTGELFF. CDR3 bases: TGTGCCTCCCATGGTCCGGTAGGCACCGGGGAGCTGTTTTTT.